This record looks at one T cell receptor (beta chain) sequence and its context. Its antigen is currently unknown. The data were taken from a study of CD4 T cells in relation to SARS-CoV-2 and coronaviruses. Study-wide context: PBMCs were cultured with antigen for roughly nine days before TCR beta sequencing.

Method: immunoSEQ multiplex PCR; TCRdb's copy keeps in-frame clones and lacks some. The profile shows tens of thousands of clones, 65% to 80% of them singletons. Trimming took 2 bases from V and 7 from J; bases not matched to a gene: 8. This CDR3 spans 15 amino acids. Germline V lookup: CDR1 SGHRS, CDR2 YFSETQ. The clonotype was recovered from an adult with COVID-19. The sample was memory CD4+ T cells from PBMCs, cultured in vitro. The gene calls are TRBV5-1 and TRBJ2-1; TRBD2 matches at 8 bases. Written as DNA, the CDR3 is TGCGCCAGCAGCTTTCTGAGCGGGAGTCGTAATGAGCAGTTCTTC. Amino acids: CASSFLSGSRNEQFF.